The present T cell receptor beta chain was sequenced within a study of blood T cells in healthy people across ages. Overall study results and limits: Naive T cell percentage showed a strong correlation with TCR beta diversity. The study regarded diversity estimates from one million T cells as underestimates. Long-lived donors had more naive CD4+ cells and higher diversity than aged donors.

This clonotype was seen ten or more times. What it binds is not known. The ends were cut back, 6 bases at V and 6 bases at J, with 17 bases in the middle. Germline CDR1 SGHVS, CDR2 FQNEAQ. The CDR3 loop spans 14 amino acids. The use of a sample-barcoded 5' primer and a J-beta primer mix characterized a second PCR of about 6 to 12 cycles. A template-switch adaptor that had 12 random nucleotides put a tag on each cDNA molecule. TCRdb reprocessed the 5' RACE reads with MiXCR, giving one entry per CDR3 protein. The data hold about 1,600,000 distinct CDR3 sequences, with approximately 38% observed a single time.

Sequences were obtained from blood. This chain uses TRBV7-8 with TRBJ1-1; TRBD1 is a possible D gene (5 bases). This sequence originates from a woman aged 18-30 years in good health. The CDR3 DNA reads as TGTGCCAGCAGGCAGGGATGGGGTTGGCCTGAAGCTTTCTTT. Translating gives CASRQGWGWPEAFF.